This TCR beta chain was profiled in a study of T cells in Graves' hyperthyroidism and ophthalmopathy. This clonotype occurred a few times. V lost 1 base, J lost 7 bases, and 8 bases stayed unmatched. CDR1 is SGHRS, CDR2 YFSETQ, per germline. The CDR3 sequence is 14 residues long. The source material, RNA transcripts, was used to amplify TCR beta CDR3 regions. First-round RT-PCR targeting the TCR CDR3 was performed with the HTBI primer set. TCRdb fed the multiplex PCR reads into MiXCR, producing one record per CDR3 protein. Of about 360,000 distinct CDR3 sequences listed, around a sixth were seen once; the top ten hold around a quarter. The PBMCs were taken from less than 11 ml of fresh peripheral blood.

Sequences were obtained from blood. The chain has TRBV5-1 and TRBJ2-7, with 7 bases fitting TRBD1. This TCR was sampled from a woman aged 18 to 35 with Graves' hyperthyroidism that later progressed to Graves' ophthalmopathy. CDR3 coding DNA: TGCGCCAGCAGCTTGAGGACAGGACGGTGGGAGCAGTACTTC. Its protein product is CASSLRTGRWEQYF.